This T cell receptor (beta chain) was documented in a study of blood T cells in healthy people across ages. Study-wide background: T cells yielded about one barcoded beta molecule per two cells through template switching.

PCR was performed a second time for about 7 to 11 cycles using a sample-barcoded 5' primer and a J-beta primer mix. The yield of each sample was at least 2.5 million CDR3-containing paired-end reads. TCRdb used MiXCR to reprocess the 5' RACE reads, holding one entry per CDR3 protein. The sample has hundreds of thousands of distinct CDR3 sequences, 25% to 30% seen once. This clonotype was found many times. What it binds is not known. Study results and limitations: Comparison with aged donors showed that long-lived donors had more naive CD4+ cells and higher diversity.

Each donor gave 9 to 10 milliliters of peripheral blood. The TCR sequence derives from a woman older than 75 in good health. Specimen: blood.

The CDR3 coding sequence is TGTGCCAGCAAACCTTTTTCGGAGGCCTACGAGCAGTACTTC. It specifies CASKPFSEAYEQYF. J is TRBJ2-7 and V is TRBV19; perhaps TRBD2 as D (5 bases). The CDR3 loop spans 14 amino acids. Trimming cost V 9 bases and J 2 bases, with 17 bases left between them. Germline-derived CDR1 and CDR2 are LNHDA and SQIVND (reference sequence).